The 21 T cell receptor beta chains below come from one sample, sequenced in a study of blood T cell repertoires in COVID-19. Profiled with immunoSEQ multiplex PCR; TCRdb holds only in-frame clones, not every one. This sample yields under 450,000 clones, of which 80% to 90% are seen a single time; about 7% belongs to the top ten. The specimen was peripheral blood. These receptor sequences come from a woman aged 55-75 years with COVID-19, enrolled during active disease.

The chain recombines TRBV6-5 with TRBJ1-1, with TRBD1 as a possible D gene (6 bases). CDR3 length equals 15 residues. Trimming left V 5 bases short and J 4 bases short, with 17 bases between. Germline values: CDR1 MNHEY, CDR2 SVGAGI. As DNA, the CDR3 is TGTGCCAGCAGTAGAACTCAGGGGAGAAGCACTGAAGCTTTCTTT. Translation: CASSRTQGRSTEAFF.

The chain combines TRBV2 with TRBJ1-1; 12 bases fit TRBD1. The length of the CDR3 is 14 residues. V dropped 5 bases and J dropped 7; count of bases not matched to a gene: 5. Per germline, CDR1 SNHLY and CDR2 FYNNEI. CDR3 sequence (DNA): TGTGCCAGCAGTCTCGGGACAGGGGGCATTGAAGCTTTCTTT. Protein sequence: CASSLGTGGIEAFF.

The chain recombines TRBV11-3 with TRBJ2-3; D is uncertain. CDR3 length equals 16 residues. Trimming shortened V by 5 bases and J by 0 bases, and 15 bases separated the two germline ends. The germline CDR1 and CDR2 sequences are SGHNT and YENEEA. The chain's CDR3 is CASSIPLGPSTDTQYF. The CDR3 bases are TGTGCCAGCAGCATCCCCCTCGGTCCTAGCACAGATACGCAGTATTTT.

V and J are TRBV30 and TRBJ1-2; maybe TRBD1 (5 bases). Germline V gene sequence: CDR1 GTSNPN, CDR2 SVGIG (reference sequence). Trimming removed 2 bases at V and 4 bases at J, with 14 bases between. This CDR3 has 14 amino acids. The CDR3 nucleotides are TGTGCCTGGAGTAGTGGGGGGAAGACCTATGGCTACACCTTC. This codes for CAWSSGGKTYGYTF.

The chain is built from TRBV21-1 and TRBJ2-7; the table's D call, TRBD2, has no DNA check behind it. TRBV21-1 is classified as a pseudogene. The CDR3 is 14 amino acids. As DNA, the CDR3 is TGTGCCAGCAGCCTCCCCCGGGGGGGTAACGAGCAGTACTTC. This encodes CASSLPRGGNEQYF.

The CDR3 sequence: CASSQVGTSAYEQYF. In DNA, the CDR3 is TGTGCCAGCAGCCAAGTCGGGACTAGCGCGTACGAGCAGTACTTC. The V and J genes are TRBV3-1 (or the pseudogene TRBV3-2) and TRBJ2-7; 10 nucleotides align to TRBD2. The germline V gene encodes CDR1 LGHDT and CDR2 YNNKEL (reference sequence). J gave up 4 bases and V 1 base, and 4 bases lay outside the gene matches. CDR3 length: 15 residues.

V is TRBV12-3 or TRBV12-4 and J is TRBJ2-7; D may be TRBD1 (5 bases). The CDR3 contains 12 residues. The V and J ends lost 5 bases and 6 bases respectively, with 11 bases between them. The CDR3: CASSPWGSEQYF. For the CDR3, the DNA is TGTGCCAGCAGTCCATGGGGCAGCGAGCAGTACTTC.

Notes on this clone: Other DNA variants within this sample encode the same CDR3. This chain uses TRBV6-5 with TRBJ1-4, with 8 bases that match TRBD1. CDR1 MNHEY and CDR2 SVGAGI come from the germline V gene. With 5 bases clipped from V and 2 bases from J, the junction kept 4 bases outside the gene matches. CDR3 size: 15 residues. Here the CDR3 reads CASSSQGATNEKLFF. CDR3 nucleotides: TGTGCCAGCAGTAGCCAGGGGGCCACTAATGAAAAACTGTTTTTT.

This clone has more than one count but fewer than ten. The chain recombines TRBV3-1 (or the pseudogene TRBV3-2) with TRBJ1-2; unclear D gene. Germline lookup yields CDR1 LGHDT and CDR2 YNNKEL (reference sequence). Trimming removed 3 bases at V and 2 bases at J, with 19 bases between. The CDR3 extends over 17 amino acids. The chain's CDR3 is CASSHNPRRKGNYGYTF. DNA of the CDR3: TGTGCCAGCAGCCACAACCCCCGGAGGAAGGGCAACTATGGCTACACCTTC.

The V gene is TRBV4-1, the J gene TRBJ1-3; D unclear. The CDR3 has 14 residues. Germline V lookup: CDR1 MGHRA, CDR2 YSYEKL. The V gene lost 1 base and the J gene lost 2 bases, with 6 bases spanning the gap. The CDR3 spells CASSQVRAGNTIYF. CDR3 in DNA: TGCGCCAGCAGCCAAGTTCGCGCTGGAAACACCATATATTTT.

CDR3 coding DNA: TGTGCCAGCAGAATTTCCGGGACAGAGAACACTGAAGCTTTCTTT. Translated: CASRISGTENTEAFF. V is TRBV4-2 and J is TRBJ1-1, with 7 nucleotides matching TRBD1. Germline values: CDR1 LGHNA, CDR2 YNFKEQ. This CDR3 region has 15 residues. The junction had 8 bases not matched to a gene; V was cut back by 6 bases and J by 1 base.

This clone was observed a few times. V and J are TRBV7-9 and TRBJ1-1, with 8 bases aligning to TRBD1. CDR1 and CDR2 from the germline V gene are SEHNR and FQNEAQ (reference sequence). The CDR3 has 18 residues. V gave up 5 bases and J gave up 10 bases; unmatched junction bases: 24. CDR3 residues: CASSHGGPFPGQDIGAFF. The CDR3, as DNA: TGTGCCAGCAGCCACGGTGGGCCCTTTCCGGGACAGGACATCGGAGCTTTCTTT.

The rearrangement links TRBV19 to TRBJ1-2; TRBD1 matches at 8 bases. Trimming at V came to 4 bases and at J to 4 bases, leaving 2 bases not matched to a gene. Germline CDR1 LNHDA, CDR2 SQIVND (reference sequence). The CDR3 loop spans 13 amino acids. CDR3 residues: CASSTGQAYGYTF. CDR3 coding DNA: TGTGCCAGTAGTACGGGACAGGCCTATGGCTACACCTTC.

The chain combines TRBV5-6 with TRBJ1-2, with a possible D match to TRBD1 (5 bases). V lost 4 bases and J lost 4, with 14 bases in between. Germline CDR1 is SGHDT and CDR2 is YYEEEE. The CDR3 contains 14 residues. This CDR3 reads CASSLTLTAYGYTF. The DNA for the CDR3 is TGTGCCAGCAGCCTTACCTTGACAGCCTATGGCTACACCTTC.

This chain uses TRBV18 with TRBJ1-2; D remains ambiguous. The germline V gene encodes CDR1 KGHSH and CDR2 LQKENI. The length of the CDR3 is 16 residues. The ends were cut back, 0 bases at V and 1 base at J, with 12 bases in the middle. The CDR3 loop reads CASSPPTPNLNYGYTF. CDR3 DNA: TGTGCCAGCTCACCACCGACACCAAACCTTAACTATGGCTACACCTTC.

The chain recombines TRBV5-5 with TRBJ2-2; D not resolved. CDR1 is SGHKS, CDR2 YYEKEE, per germline (reference sequence). V was clipped by 0 bases and J by 1 base, with 7 bases between them. The CDR3 totals 15 residues. CDR3 amino acids: CASSLVSGNTGELFF. The DNA for the CDR3 is TGTGCCAGCAGCTTGGTTTCAGGGAACACCGGGGAGCTGTTTTTT.

The chain uses TRBV27 and TRBJ1-2; D not resolved. Germline assignment: CDR1 MNHEY and CDR2 SMNVEV (reference sequence). The germline V and J ends were trimmed by 4 bases and 2 bases, with 17 bases remaining between them. The CDR3 length is 16 residues. CDR3: CASSSQPGHLNYGYTF. The DNA of the CDR3 is TGTGCCAGCAGTTCCCAACCTGGGCACCTCAACTATGGCTACACCTTC.

This chain uses TRBV7-9 with TRBJ2-2; the D is unclear. V shed 5 bases and J shed 0 bases, with 16 bases lying between them. Per germline, CDR1 SEHNR and CDR2 FQNEAQ (reference sequence). CDR3 length: 17 residues. The CDR3 nucleotides are TGTGCCAGCAGCCGATTGCCCGGTCCGACGAACACCGGGGAGCTGTTTTTT. Protein product: CASSRLPGPTNTGELFF.

Concerning this clone itself: A much larger clone lies one base from this, so it may be a read error. The chain links TRBV7-2 to TRBJ1-1; D unclear. CDR1 and CDR2 (germline): SGHTA, FQGNSA. V lost 3 bases and J 4 bases, leaving 9 bases between the germline ends. The CDR3 is made up of 13 amino acids. The DNA for the CDR3 is TGTGCCAGCAGCTTTCAGGAGGGCACTGAAGCTTTCTTT. Its translation: CASSFQEGTEAFF.

This clone was seen more than once but under ten times. The genes are TRBV7-9 and TRBJ1-1; D gene ambiguous. The germline V gene has CDR1 SEHNR and CDR2 FQNEAQ (reference sequence). V was shortened by 4 bases and J by 4 bases, with 16 bases between the two germline ends. The CDR3 covers 15 residues. The CDR3 reads CASSSTSQDPTEAFF. DNA of the CDR3: TGTGCCAGCAGCTCCACTTCGCAGGATCCCACTGAAGCTTTCTTT.

J is TRBJ2-3 and V is TRBV7-9; 7 bases map to TRBD2. V trimming: 7 bases; J trimming: 2 bases; junction bases outside the gene matches: 9. The CDR3 extends over 15 amino acids. CDR1 is SEHNR and CDR2 is FQNEAQ in the germline V gene (reference sequence). The CDR3 DNA is TGTGCCAGCATCCTACGGGGGGACCACACAGATACGCAGTATTTT. Encoded protein: CASILRGDHTDTQYF.